In its sample, the clone carrying this TCR beta chain was seen many times. The data were obtained in a study of T-cell reconstitution after alpha-beta-depleted transplantation in children. The V and J ends lost 2 bases and 5 bases, in that order; junction bases with no gene match: 6. In germline, CDR1 is SGHDT, CDR2 YYEEEE. The CDR3 has 14 amino acids. Molecular barcoding with unique molecular identifiers was used for the TCRbeta library. TCRdb used MiXCR to reprocess the PCR reads, holding one entry per CDR3 protein. The sample contains roughly 670,000 distinct CDR3 sequences, around 13% of which appear only once.

Source: PBMCs, taken before TCRalphabeta/CD19-depleted stem cell transplant. This chain links TRBV5-6 with TRBJ2-5; 7 bases agree with TRBD1. The origin of this receptor is a girl aged 2 to 10 with congenital amegakaryocytic thrombocytopenia, due to receive a stem cell transplant. The CDR3 DNA sequence: TGTGCCAGCAGCTTTGTAGGACAGGTGGAGACCCAGTACTTC. Translation: CASSFVGQVETQYF. Variable domain in full (rest from reference TRBV5-6 and TRBJ2-5): DAGVTQSPTHLIKTRGQQVTLRCSPKSGHDTVSWYQQALGQGPQFIFQYYEEEERQRGNFPDRFSGHQFPNYSSELNVNALLLGDSALYLCASSFVGQVETQYFGPGTRLLVL.